A single T cell receptor beta chain is shown here with its context. The data stem from a study of blood T cell repertoires in COVID-19. Assay: immunoSEQ multiplex PCR; the TCRdb copy retains only in-frame clones and omits some. The profile shows 140,000 to 150,000 clones, roughly 90% of them singletons. Germline V gives CDR1 MDHEN, CDR2 SYDVKM. The CDR3 spans 14 residues. V shed 9 bases and J 4 bases; nucleotides not matched to a gene: 9. The chain is built from TRBV28 and TRBJ2-1; 7 nucleotides align to TRBD1. This TCR was recovered from a woman between 50 and 59 years old with acute or convalescent COVID-19. The sequenced sample consisted of peripheral blood. As DNA, the CDR3 is TGTGCCAGTTACAGGGGAAACGAGTACAATGAGCAGTTCTTC. It specifies CASYRGNEYNEQFF. Variable domain in full (rest from reference TRBV28 and TRBJ2-1): DVKVTQSSRYLVKRTGEKVFLECVQDMDHENMFWYRQDPGLGLRLIYFSYDVKMKEKGDIPEGYSVSREKKERFSLILESASTNQTSMYLCASYRGNEYNEQFFGPGTRLTVL.